Described below is a single T cell receptor (beta chain) sequence and its context. Its binding antigen is unknown. Base qualities are missing; no much larger clone stands one base away. Deletion took 7 bases off V and 7 bases off J, with a span of 20 bases between the germline ends. The cysteine opens and the phenylalanine closes a CDR3 of 14 amino acids. The DNA shown is the 42-base CDR3, in frame from base 1. The germline V gene (reference sequence) yields LNHDA for CDR1 and SQIVND for CDR2. The data are from a study of blood T cell repertoires in COVID-19 (dated by TCRdb to 2018 to 2021). As for the study more broadly: Samples covering the acute and convalescent phases of COVID-19 were provided by collaborators in the United States, Italy and Spain. The prospective study material was composed of cDNA or gDNA derived from T cells, B-cell-depleted T cells, or PBMCs. Deeply sampled blood TCRbeta repertoires from subjects exposed to, actively infected with, or recovered from COVID-19 were included in the dataset. The repertoires were made available in a free public database intended to serve as a resource for research on the immune response to SARS-CoV-2. The samples were drawn from the first 160 participants of the ongoing ImmuneRACE study and from 1,254 subjects provided by 6 global collaborators. The sample metadata nearly always contained a de-identified subject ID, COVID-19 status, age in years and sex. HLA class I and class II types, where available, came from metadata supplied by the sample provider rather than from assay-based typing.

The immunoSEQ Assay, a bias-controlled multiplex PCR, was used to amplify TCRbeta CDR3 regions from genomic DNA. The original methods were these. Nucleated cell counts per sample were estimated from amplification of reference gene primers within the assay. To quantify the absolute abundance of each unique TCRbeta CDR3 rearrangement, sequence reads were collapsed and filtered. For each sample, productive Simpson clonality was calculated as the square root of Simpson's diversity index over productive rearrangements. The immuneACCESS repertoire file appears here via TCRdb, limited to in-frame rearrangements. These files lack a portion of the clones; in checked studies, under half of the deficit traces to unresolved V genes, and the cause of the others is not known. V and J calls and clone size come straight from that table; D and trimming were deduced from the DNA. The sample yields around 340,000 clones; 65% to 90% were counted once. The ten largest make up under 8.5% of the sample.

What the study reported, not specific to this receptor: The quantity of clinical and demographic metadata differed by source and by participant and was supplied without curation.

At one collaborating source in Seattle, patients were enrolled during active infection and were followed longitudinally through the course of disease. The collaborating institutions used their own protocols to collect whole blood in K2EDTA tubes. For TCRbeta analysis, collaborator samples were shipped as frozen whole blood, as isolated PBMCs, or as DNA extracted from either sample type. This TCR was sampled from a woman between 55 and 75 years old with COVID-19, enrolled during active disease. The chain was built from TRBV19 and TRBJ2-7; possibly the D gene is TRBD2, per 6 matching bases. Specimen: peripheral blood. Read as DNA, the sequence is TGTGCCAGTAACGCAGGACTCCCCGCGGGGGAGCAGTACTTC. It specifies CASNAGLPAGEQYF.